Below, 30 T cell receptor beta chains from the same sample are listed, as sequenced in a study of blood T cell repertoires in COVID-19 (dated by TCRdb to the early 2020s). The protocol used for the library was the immunoSEQ multiplex PCR assay. The source is immuneACCESS, and TCRdb retained only in-frame sequences with V and J called. Part of the clones is not carried over; for the studies checked, unresolved V genes explain less than half of this, and the remainder is unexplained. The sample table contains over 30,000 clones; only one count was recorded for over 75% of them. The ten largest clones add up to 25% to 30% of the sample. Sequencing was performed on peripheral blood. All receptors come from an elderly man with active or convalescent COVID-19.

This chain connects TRBV3-1 (or the pseudogene TRBV3-2) to TRBJ1-2, with 8 bases lining up with TRBD1. The V segment lost 4 bases and the J segment 4 bases; nucleotides outside the gene matches: 8. The germline V gene encodes CDR1 LGHDT and CDR2 YNNKEL (reference sequence). This CDR3 spans 15 amino acids. The CDR3 protein is CASSLRQGSGYGYTF. The DNA for the CDR3 is TGTGCCAGCAGCCTACGACAGGGGTCGGGCTATGGCTACACCTTC.

The chain links TRBV7-2 to TRBJ2-1; D is possibly TRBD1 (5 bases). The V end lost 1 base, the J end lost 7 bases, and 11 bases lay between the germline ends. This CDR3 contains 14 residues. From germline, CDR1 is SGHTA and CDR2 FQGNSA. The CDR3 nucleotides read TGTGCCAGCAGCTTAGATGGGGCGTGGAATGAGCAGTTCTTC. Translation gives CASSLDGAWNEQFF.

The rearrangement links TRBV6-1 to TRBJ2-3; 7 positions match TRBD2. Germline CDR1 is MNHNS and CDR2 is SASEGT. The V gene end was trimmed by 1 base and the J gene end by 3 bases; junction bases not matched to a gene: 7. There are 16 residues in the CDR3. As DNA, the CDR3 is TGTGCCAGCAGTGAAGTTCTGCGGGGGAGGACAGATACGCAGTATTTT. This encodes CASSEVLRGRTDTQYF.

V usage is TRBV5-6 and J usage is TRBJ2-3, with TRBD1 matching 7 bases. The J segment lost 4 bases and the V segment lost 1 base, leaving 0 bases of the junction unmatched. CDR3 length: 13 residues. Germline lookup yields CDR1 SGHDT and CDR2 YYEEEE. This chain's CDR3 is CASSLTGADTQYF. DNA for the CDR3: TGTGCCAGCAGCTTGACAGGGGCAGATACGCAGTATTTT.

V is TRBV7-8 and J is TRBJ1-2; 10 nucleotides match TRBD1. The germline V gene has CDR1 SGHVS and CDR2 FQNEAQ. This CDR3 comprises 15 residues. V lost 2 bases, J lost 7 bases, and 7 bases stayed unmatched. This CDR3 reads CASSLSGQGLFGYTF. In DNA, the CDR3 is TGTGCCAGCAGCTTATCGGGACAGGGGTTGTTTGGCTACACCTTC. Variable domain in full (rest from reference TRBV7-8 and TRBJ1-2): GAGVSQSPRYKVAKRGQDVALRCDPISGHVSLFWYQQALGQGPEFLTYFQNEAQLDKSGLPSDRFFAERPEGSVSTLKIQRTQQEDSAVYLCASSLSGQGLFGYTFGSGTRLTVV.

This clone has only a few counts. This chain links TRBV6-5 with TRBJ2-7, with D perhaps matching TRBD1 (6 bases). Germline values: CDR1 MNHEY, CDR2 SVGAGI. The CDR3 extends over 14 amino acids. The V end was cut by 7 bases, the J end by 0 bases, with 13 bases between. CDR3 sequence (DNA): TGTGCCAGCATTACCGGGACAAACTCCTACGAGCAGTACTTC. This sequence encodes CASITGTNSYEQYF.

The chain has TRBV3-1 (or the pseudogene TRBV3-2) and TRBJ2-5; perhaps TRBD1 as D (6 bases). CDR3 size: 15 residues. Germline loops: CDR1 LGHDT, CDR2 YNNKEL (reference sequence). V was pared by 4 bases and J by 1 base, with 13 bases between. CDR3 DNA sequence: TGTGCCAGCAGCCGCTACAGGGACCGCCAAGAGACCCAGTACTTC. It specifies CASSRYRDRQETQYF.

V is TRBV11-1 and J is TRBJ1-2; no reliable D call. V lost 6 bases and J 6 bases, leaving 14 bases between the germline ends. The CDR3 extends over 13 amino acids. CDR1 SGHAT and CDR2 FQDESV come from the germline V gene (reference sequence). As DNA, the CDR3 is TGTGCCAGCAGACATGTGGAGGGTAATGGCTACACCTTC. Translated, it gives CASRHVEGNGYTF.

The chain recombines TRBV5-4 with TRBJ2-7, with 7 nucleotides matching TRBD2. Germline loops: CDR1 SGHNT, CDR2 YYREEE (reference sequence). The CDR3 spans 15 residues. V lost 3 bases to trimming and J lost 0 bases; unmatched junction nucleotides: 6. This CDR3 is CASSSLAVNSYEQYF. CDR3 nucleotide sequence: TGTGCCAGCAGCTCCCTAGCGGTAAACTCCTACGAGCAGTACTTC. Full variable domain (remainder filled in from reference TRBV5-4 and TRBJ2-7): ETGVTQSPTHLIKTRGQQVTLRCSSQSGHNTVSWYQQALGQGPQFIFQYYREEENGRGNFPPRFSGLQFPNYSSELNVNALELDDSALYLCASSSLAVNSYEQYFGPGTRLTVT.

The chain carries TRBV6-1 and TRBJ2-3; perhaps TRBD1 as D (5 bases). CDR3 length equals 15 residues. Trimming took off 1 base at V and 5 bases at J, with 13 bases between the two ends. The V gene's germline CDR1 is MNHNS and CDR2 SASEGT. CDR3 region: CASSEGTARVDTQYF. Written as DNA, the CDR3 is TGTGCCAGCAGTGAAGGAACGGCCAGGGTAGATACGCAGTATTTT.

The chain joins TRBV15 to TRBJ2-1; 11 positions agree with TRBD2. V gave up 5 bases and J gave up 3 bases; unmatched junction bases: 3. This CDR3 has 15 amino acids. Germline V gene sequence: CDR1 LNHNV, CDR2 YYDKDF (reference sequence). The chain's CDR3 is CATSGGTSGYNEQFF. DNA for the CDR3: TGTGCCACCAGCGGCGGGACTAGCGGCTACAATGAGCAGTTCTTC.

This clone was seen once. The chain carries TRBV14 and TRBJ1-4, with 8 bases matching TRBD1. From germline, CDR1 is SGHDN and CDR2 FVKESK. CDR3 length: 16 amino acids. J gave up 8 bases and V 1 base, and 9 bases lay outside the gene matches. The CDR3 region is CASSQVRRGPAEKLFF. CDR3 coding DNA: TGTGCCAGCAGCCAAGTCCGCAGGGGGCCTGCGGAAAAACTGTTTTTT.

This rearrangement joins TRBV2 to TRBJ2-2, with 11 bases fitting TRBD2. Trimming at V came to 5 bases and at J to 4 bases, leaving 6 bases not matched to a gene. The CDR3 has 16 residues. CDR1 is SNHLY and CDR2 is FYNNEI in the germline V gene. CDR3 nucleotides: TGTGCCAGCAGTCGTCTAGCGGGGGGCCTCACCGGGGAGCTGTTTTTT. Its protein product is CASSRLAGGLTGELFF.

The V call is TRBV5-1, the J call TRBJ2-7, with 9 bases lining up with TRBD1. The CDR3 sequence is 16 residues long. CDR1 and CDR2 from the germline V gene are SGHRS and YFSETQ. The junction had 7 bases not matched to a gene; V was cut back by 0 bases and J by 3 bases. DNA of the CDR3: TGCGCCAGCAGCTTGGCTCCGGGACAGGGTGGCTACGAGCAGTACTTC. Protein sequence: CASSLAPGQGGYEQYF.

V is TRBV4-3 and J is TRBJ1-2; no reliable D call. Germline values: CDR1 LGHNA, CDR2 YSLEER. CDR3 size: 14 residues. Between the trimmed V and J ends, which lost 1 base and 4 bases, there was a span of 10 bases. The CDR3 sequence is CASSQVEGGYGYTF. In DNA, the CDR3 is TGCGCCAGCAGCCAAGTGGAGGGTGGCTATGGCTACACCTTC.

The V and J genes are TRBV19 and TRBJ1-5; a weak D match, TRBD1 (5 bases). The CDR3 consists of 15 residues. Germline V gene lookup returns CDR1 LNHDA and CDR2 SQIVND (reference sequence). Between the trimmed V and J ends, which lost 7 bases and 2 bases, there was a span of 15 bases. The CDR3 loop is CASNWGGEGNQPQHF. The CDR3 region has the DNA TGTGCCAGTAACTGGGGGGGAGAGGGCAATCAGCCCCAGCATTTT. Full variable domain (missing parts from reference TRBV19 and TRBJ1-5): DGGITQSPKYLFRKEGQNVTLSCEQNLNHDAMYWYRQDPGQGLRLIYYSQIVNDFQKGDIAEGYSVSREKKESFPLTVTSAQKNPTAFYLCASNWGGEGNQPQHFGDGTRLSIL.

The gene calls are TRBV30 and TRBJ2-1; 14 positions match TRBD2. Germline loops: CDR1 GTSNPN, CDR2 SVGIG (reference sequence). The V segment lost 5 bases and the J segment 1 base; nucleotides outside the gene matches: 7. This CDR3 spans 17 amino acids. In nucleotides, the CDR3 is TGTGCCTGGCGGGGACTAGCGGGAGTTCGGTCCTACAATGAGCAGTTCTTC. Amino acids: CAWRGLAGVRSYNEQFF.

V is TRBV5-1 and J is TRBJ1-4, with TRBD1 identical over 11 bases. Germline V gene lookup returns CDR1 SGHRS and CDR2 YFSETQ. The CDR3 is 14 amino acids. Trimming removed 5 bases from V and 7 bases from J; junction bases left unmatched: 4. In DNA, the CDR3 is TGCGCCAGCAGGACCGGGACAGGGGGTGAAAAACTGTTTTTT. Amino acids: CASRTGTGGEKLFF.

The chain is built from TRBV19 and TRBJ2-3, with D maybe TRBD1 (7 bases). The CDR3 is 15 amino acids. Per germline, CDR1 LNHDA and CDR2 SQIVND (reference sequence). Trimming shortened V by 4 bases and J by 4 bases, and 15 bases separated the two germline ends. CDR3 in amino acids: CASSNLGRGADTQYF. CDR3 DNA sequence: TGTGCCAGTAGTAACCTGGGCAGGGGGGCAGATACGCAGTATTTT.

A single count supports this clone. The gene calls are TRBV12-3 or TRBV12-4 and TRBJ1-2; 10 bases are a match to TRBD1. The length of the CDR3 is 13 residues. Trimming took 9 bases from V and 7 from J; bases not matched to a gene: 8. The chain's CDR3 is CASRQGASSGYTF. DNA of the CDR3: TGTGCCAGTAGACAGGGGGCTTCTAGTGGCTACACCTTC.

The chain's CDR3 is CASSTGQPYGYTF. The DNA for the CDR3 is TGTGCCAGCAGCACTGGACAGCCATATGGCTACACCTTC. This chain uses TRBV9 with TRBJ1-2; TRBD1 is a possible D gene (6 bases). Trimming shortened V by 4 bases and J by 5 bases, and 12 bases separated the two germline ends. Germline lookup yields CDR1 SGDLS and CDR2 YYNGEE. CDR3 length: 13 amino acids.

The genes are TRBV7-2 and TRBJ2-1, with 8 bases aligning to TRBD2. The CDR3 length is 14 residues. The junction had 6 bases not matched to a gene; V was cut back by 1 base and J by 10 bases. The germline gives CDR1 SGHTA, CDR2 FQGNSA. The CDR3 nucleotides are TGTGCCAGCAGCTTAGTTGGGGCTAGCGGGGAGCAGTTCTTC. This encodes CASSLVGASGEQFF.

V usage is TRBV12-3 or TRBV12-4 and J usage is TRBJ2-7; D gene unclear. Trimming stripped 2 bases from V and 4 bases from J, with 6 bases between. This CDR3 contains 12 residues. The CDR3 here is CASSLFQYEQYF. The CDR3 DNA follows: TGTGCCAGCAGTTTATTTCAGTACGAGCAGTACTTC.

The chain recombines TRBV5-1 with TRBJ2-1, with a tentative D call TRBD1 (5 bases). The CDR3 is 15 amino acids. Trimming left V 4 bases short and J 7 bases short, with 18 bases between. CDR1 and CDR2 (germline): SGHRS, YFSETQ. CDR3 loop: CASSVLGQGENEQFF. CDR3 nucleotides: TGCGCCAGCAGCGTCCTGGGGCAGGGTGAGAATGAGCAGTTCTTC.

CDR3 amino acids: CASLAQSRDREPQHF. CDR3 coding DNA: TGTGCCAGCCTAGCTCAGTCCCGGGACAGGGAGCCCCAGCATTTT. This rearrangement joins TRBV19 to TRBJ1-5, with 9 bases that match TRBD1. Trimming at V came to 9 bases and at J to 8 bases, leaving 14 bases not matched to a gene. The germline CDR1 and CDR2 sequences are LNHDA and SQIVND (reference sequence). The CDR3 contains 15 residues.

The V gene is TRBV18, the J gene TRBJ2-6; perhaps TRBD1 as D (6 bases). Germline V gives CDR1 KGHSH, CDR2 LQKENI. This CDR3 is built from 18 residues. Trimming cost V 1 base and J 0 bases, with 13 bases left between them. In nucleotides, the CDR3 is TGTGCCAGCTCACCACTTCCAGGACAGTACTCTGGGGCCAACGTCCTGACTTTC. Residues: CASSPLPGQYSGANVLTF.

As DNA, the CDR3 is TGTGCTAGTGGTTTCGGGACTAGCGGGAATGGCGAGCAGTACTTC. Translation gives CASGFGTSGNGEQYF. The genes are TRBV12-5 and TRBJ2-7; 13 bases line up with TRBD2. The CDR3 sequence is 15 residues long. Germline CDR1 reads LGHNT; CDR2 reads FRNRAP. V gave up 3 bases and J gave up 6 bases; unmatched junction bases: 5.

The chain carries TRBV21-1 and TRBJ1-2; the D segment call TRBD1 is taken from the table without a DNA check. TRBV21-1 is tagged as a pseudogene. CDR3 length: 15 residues. The CDR3 DNA sequence: TGTGCCAGCAGCACCTTAACAAGACATAACTATGGCTACACCTTC. Translating it yields CASSTLTRHNYGYTF.

This chain uses TRBV30 with TRBJ2-2; perhaps TRBD1 as D (5 bases). V lost 5 bases and J 4 bases, leaving 14 bases between the germline ends. Per germline, CDR1 GTSNPN and CDR2 SVGIG (reference sequence). The CDR3 totals 14 residues. CDR3 sequence (DNA): TGTGCCTGGGGGTCCAGGGATCCCACCGGGGAGCTGTTTTTT. Encoded protein: CAWGSRDPTGELFF.

The chain links TRBV6-1 to TRBJ1-3; D is ambiguous. The CDR3 loop spans 14 amino acids. V shed 1 base and J shed 8 bases, with 12 bases lying between them. From germline, CDR1 is MNHNS and CDR2 SASEGT. The CDR3 DNA follows: TGTGCCAGCAGTGAAGTGGGCGGGTTGGACACCATATATTTT. It encodes CASSEVGGLDTIYF.